Listed here are 15 T cell receptor beta chains from one sample, sequenced in a study of T cells in Graves' hyperthyroidism and ophthalmopathy. TCR beta CDR3 region amplification was performed from RNA transcripts. Researchers ran a first-round RT-PCR on the TCR CDR3 using the HTBI primer set. TCRdb redid the calling of the multiplex PCR reads with MiXCR, one entry per CDR3 protein. The table lists 500,000 to 550,000 distinct CDR3 sequences, about 20% of them singletons. The sample comprised blood. All receptors come from a man aged 35 to 55 with Graves' ophthalmopathy.

V gene TRBV28 combines with J gene TRBJ1-2; 9 nucleotides match TRBD1. Germline CDR1 and CDR2: MDHEN and SYDVKM. The J segment lost 8 bases and the V segment lost 6 bases, leaving 7 bases of the junction unmatched. There are 13 residues in the CDR3. The CDR3: CASSQDRGKGYTF. CDR3 coding DNA: TGTGCCAGCAGCCAAGACAGGGGGAAGGGCTACACCTTC.

V usage is TRBV6-2 or TRBV6-3 and J usage is TRBJ1-4; the D is unclear. The V gene lost 7 bases and the J gene lost 10 bases, with 16 bases spanning the gap. Germline CDR1 and CDR2: MNHEY and SVGEGT. This CDR3 is built from 13 residues. The CDR3 protein is CASIGEIPTKLFF. CDR3 DNA sequence: TGTGCCAGCATTGGGGAGATTCCGACAAAACTGTTTTTT.

This clonotype was seen ten or more times. The V call is TRBV5-1, the J call TRBJ2-4; TRBD1 is a possible D gene (5 bases). CDR1 is SGHRS and CDR2 is YFSETQ in the germline V gene. The CDR3 spans 14 residues. Trimming left V 7 bases short and J 0 bases short, with 11 bases between. Here the CDR3 reads CASCIDRAKNIQYF. The CDR3 nucleotides read TGCGCCAGCTGCATAGACAGAGCCAAAAACATTCAGTACTTC.

This clonotype was counted many times. The chain is built from TRBV6-2 or TRBV6-3 and TRBJ2-1; TRBD2 matches at 9 bases. With V trimmed by 5 bases and J by 7 bases, 6 bases remained unmatched. CDR3 length: 14 residues. From germline, CDR1 is MNHEY and CDR2 SVGEGT. The CDR3 coding sequence is TGTGCCAGCAGTCTAGCGGGGACCGTGAATGAGCAGTTCTTC. This sequence encodes CASSLAGTVNEQFF.

The table lists this clonotype with a few counts. V gene TRBV6-2 or TRBV6-3 combines with J gene TRBJ1-1; D is unresolved. V was pared by 3 bases and J by 1 base, with 6 bases between. Germline V CDR1 and CDR2: MNHEY, SVGEGT. This CDR3 is built from 13 residues. The CDR3 DNA is TGTGCCAGCAGTTATATACGGAACACTGAAGCTTTCTTT. This translates into CASSYIRNTEAFF.

The rearrangement joins TRBV5-8 to TRBJ2-3; TRBD2 matches 8 bases. Trimming removed 3 bases from V and 1 base from J; junction bases left unmatched: 10. Germline V gives CDR1 SGHTS, CDR2 YDEGEE. The CDR3 spans 17 residues. The CDR3 DNA is TGTGCCAGCAGCTCCACGGGAGCGGGGGTCGGCACAGATACGCAGTATTTT. Translation gives CASSSTGAGVGTDTQYF. Drawing the rest from reference TRBV5-8 and TRBJ2-3, the complete variable domain is EAGVTQSPTHLIKTRGQQATLRCSPISGHTSVYWYQQALGLGLQFLLWYDEGEERNRGNFPPRFSGRQFPNYSSELNVNALELEDSALYLCASSSTGAGVGTDTQYFGPGTRLTVL.

This clonotype has ten or more counts. This sequence joins TRBV30 and TRBJ2-7; no reliable D call. The germline V and J ends were trimmed by 1 base and 3 bases, with 16 bases remaining between them. The CDR3 length is 15 residues. The V gene's germline CDR1 is GTSNPN and CDR2 SVGIG (reference sequence). The CDR3 loop reads CAWSGSSYGFYEQYF. The CDR3 DNA reads as TGTGCCTGGAGTGGTAGTTCCTATGGCTTCTACGAGCAGTACTTC.

This chain links TRBV5-6 with TRBJ2-7; 7 positions agree with TRBD1. This CDR3 contains 15 residues. The V gene's germline CDR1 is SGHDT and CDR2 YYEEEE. V shed 0 bases, J shed 2 bases, and the junction held 5 bases outside the gene matches. The DNA for the CDR3 is TGTGCCAGCAGCTTGGGGCAGACAGGGACCTACGAGCAGTACTTC. Amino acids: CASSLGQTGTYEQYF.

The gene calls are TRBV18 and TRBJ2-5, with D hard to call. The CDR3 is 14 residues long. Per germline, CDR1 KGHSH and CDR2 LQKENI. Between the trimmed V and J ends, which lost 0 bases and 5 bases, there was a span of 10 bases. CDR3 DNA: TGTGCCAGCTCACCACCGAGCCAGGCGGAGACCCAGTACTTC. Translated, it gives CASSPPSQAETQYF.

This clonotype was counted a few times. The chain recombines TRBV27 with TRBJ2-3, with 7 positions matching TRBD1. V shed 6 bases and J 4 bases; nucleotides not matched to a gene: 10. The CDR3 spans 15 residues. CDR1 is MNHEY, CDR2 SMNVEV, per germline (reference sequence). The CDR3 region has the DNA TGTGCCAGCAGCCTTTCTCGACAGGGTTCAGATACGCAGTATTTT. It specifies CASSLSRQGSDTQYF.

The chain carries TRBV27 and TRBJ2-1; the D gene is possibly TRBD2 (5 bases). Trimming took off 5 bases at V and 1 base at J, with 15 bases between the two ends. CDR3 size: 16 residues. Germline CDR1 MNHEY, CDR2 SMNVEV (reference sequence). The CDR3 DNA reads as TGTGCCAGCAGTCCCCTCCCCGGGGTTTCCTACAATGAGCAGTTCTTC. It translates to CASSPLPGVSYNEQFF.

J is TRBJ1-4 and V is TRBV20-1, with 7 bases that match TRBD1. The germline V gene encodes CDR1 DFQATT and CDR2 SNEGSKA (reference sequence). The CDR3 is 13 amino acids. CDR3 protein: CSVGDSRNEKLFF. CDR3 nucleotide sequence: TGCAGCGTGGGGGACAGCAGGAATGAAAAACTGTTTTTT.

This clonotype was picked up a small number of times. V and J are TRBV4-2 and TRBJ1-2; weak D call: TRBD1 (6 bases). This CDR3 has 16 amino acids. The germline gives CDR1 LGHNA, CDR2 YNFKEQ. V was pared by 0 bases and J by 8 bases, with 19 bases between. CDR3 sequence reads: CASSQELSQQGYGYTF. Written as DNA, the CDR3 is TGTGCCAGCAGCCAAGAGCTATCGCAACAGGGCTACGGCTACACCTTC.

Many counts were recorded for this clonotype. The chain joins TRBV18 to TRBJ1-1, with D perhaps TRBD1 (6 bases). The germline V gene encodes CDR1 KGHSH and CDR2 LQKENI. The CDR3 is made up of 13 amino acids. V was trimmed by 1 base and J by 6 bases, leaving 9 bases between them. The CDR3, as DNA: TGTGCCAGCTCACCACAGCCAGGGGCTGAAGCTTTCTTT. It specifies CASSPQPGAEAFF.

This clonotype turned up a few times. The chain is built from TRBV15 and TRBJ2-5; 12 nucleotides match TRBD1. CDR1 is LNHNV and CDR2 is YYDKDF in the germline V gene (reference sequence). J gave up 5 bases and V 2 bases, and 12 bases lay outside the gene matches. The CDR3 spans 18 residues. CDR3 loop: CATSRSTGGQGARETQYF. CDR3 DNA sequence: TGTGCCACCAGCAGATCCACAGGGGGACAGGGGGCCCGGGAGACCCAGTACTTC. The complete variable domain, with remaining parts taken from reference TRBV15 and TRBJ2-5, reads DAMVIQNPRYQVTQFGKPVTLSCSQTLNHNVMYWYQQKSSQAPKLLFHYYDKDFNNEADTPDNFQSRRPNTSFCFLDIRSPGLGDTAMYLCATSRSTGGQGARETQYFGPGTRLLVL.